This T cell receptor (beta chain) is from a study of blood T cell repertoires in COVID-19 (dated by TCRdb to the early 2020s). In the study overall: The collaborator samples originated in the United States, Italy and Spain and spanned the acute and convalescent phases of COVID-19. The prospective study material was composed of cDNA or gDNA derived from T cells, B-cell-depleted T cells, or PBMCs. Deeply sampled blood TCRbeta repertoires from subjects exposed to, actively infected with, or recovered from COVID-19 were included in the dataset. The repertoires were made available in a free public database intended to serve as a resource for research on the immune response to SARS-CoV-2. The samples were drawn from the first 160 participants of the ongoing ImmuneRACE study and from some 1,300 subjects provided by 6 global collaborators. Sample metadata almost always included a de-identified subject ID, COVID-19 status, age in years and sex. Where available, HLA class I and class II types were obtained from metadata supplied by the sample provider rather than from assay-based typing.

TCRbeta CDR3 regions were amplified from genomic DNA by means of the immunoSEQ Assay, a bias-controlled multiplex PCR. The authors' analysis ran thus. The number of nucleated cells in each sample was estimated from the amplification of reference gene primers within the assay. Sequence reads were collapsed and filtered to measure the absolute abundance of every unique TCRbeta CDR3 rearrangement. Productive Simpson clonality was computed per sample as the square root of Simpson's diversity index over productive rearrangements. In its TCRdb copy, this immuneACCESS table keeps in-frame sequences only and misses some clones. Where compared with another copy, unresolved V genes explain less than half of these, and the others have no known cause. That table supplies the V and J calls and clone size; D and trimming were determined from the DNA. This sample comprises 45,000 to 50,000 clones, under 85% of them detected only once. Of the sample, approximately 7.6% is held by the ten largest clones.

Whole blood was collected in K2EDTA tubes by collaborating institutions according to the institutions' own protocols. For TCRbeta analysis, collaborators shipped samples as frozen whole blood, isolated PBMCs, or DNA extracted from either of those sample types. Beyond this particular receptor, the publication reports: How much clinical and demographic metadata was included differed by source and by participant, and the metadata was provided uncurated.

V is pruned by 8 bases and J by 8 bases, leaving 8 bases of the junction without a gene match. The CDR3 has 12 amino acids, counting the end cysteine and phenylalanine. The retained sequence is limited to the CDR3, 36 bases, with the frame set at the first base. The germline V gene sets CDR1 to SGHTA and CDR2 to FQGTGA. Notes on this clone: The clone's antigen remains unknown. Base qualities are missing; no much larger clone stands one base away.

Sequenced input: peripheral blood. The clonotype originates from a man aged 80 or over in a cohort sampled during active COVID-19. Recombination joined TRBV7-3 with TRBJ1-1; the central 7 bases match TRBD1. The DNA sequence is as follows: TGTGCCAGCCGAGGAAGGGGGCCAGAAGCTTTCTTT. It translates as CASRGRGPEAFF.